The 10 T cell receptor beta chains reported below all come from one sample, sequenced in a study of blood T cell repertoires in COVID-19. Generated by immunoSEQ multiplex PCR, the TCRdb table keeps only in-frame clones and is missing some. The sample consists of under 300,000 clones, 80% to 90% of them appearing once. Sequencing used peripheral blood. All receptors come from a man aged 55 to 70 with acute or convalescent COVID-19.

The chain combines TRBV9 with TRBJ2-2; D gene ambiguous. The CDR3 has 13 amino acids. The ends were cut back, 4 bases at V and 4 bases at J, with 8 bases in the middle. CDR1 and CDR2 (germline): SGDLS, YYNGEE. CDR3 in amino acids: CASSQRFTGELFF. DNA for the CDR3: TGTGCCAGCAGCCAGCGATTCACCGGGGAGCTGTTTTTT.

This clone was counted once. The genes are TRBV11-1 and TRBJ2-1, with 10 bases that match TRBD1. Trimming cost V 4 bases and J 4 bases; bases outside gene matches: 7. The CDR3 extends over 16 amino acids. Germline CDR1 and CDR2: SGHAT and FQDESV (reference sequence). This CDR3 reads CASSWSGQGEYNEQFF. CDR3 nucleotide sequence: TGTGCCAGCAGCTGGTCCGGACAGGGGGAGTACAATGAGCAGTTCTTC. Together with reference TRBV11-1 and TRBJ2-1, the CDR3 gives the full variable domain: EAEVAQSPRYKITEKSQAVAFWCDPISGHATLYWYRQILGQGPELLVQFQDESVVDDSQLPKDRFSAERLKGVDSTLKIQPAELGDSAMYLCASSWSGQGEYNEQFFGPGTRLTVL.

The rearrangement uses TRBV27 and TRBJ2-1; 7 bases are shared with TRBD1. V lost 5 bases to trimming and J lost 1 base; unmatched junction nucleotides: 5. CDR3 length equals 15 residues. Germline V CDR1 and CDR2: MNHEY, SMNVEV (reference sequence). The CDR3 reads CASSLSTGSYNEQFF. For the CDR3, the DNA is TGTGCCAGCAGTCTGTCGACAGGGTCCTACAATGAGCAGTTCTTC.

V and J are TRBV28 and TRBJ2-7, with 9 positions matching TRBD1. The V and J ends lost 6 bases and 3 bases, in that order; junction bases with no gene match: 21. The CDR3 totals 19 residues. The germline V gene has CDR1 MDHEN and CDR2 SYDVKM. For the CDR3, the DNA is TGTGCCAGCAGGGCCAAACCGGGACAGGGTCTATGGGGCTTCTACGAGCAGTACTTC. This codes for CASRAKPGQGLWGFYEQYF.

The V gene is TRBV4-3, the J gene TRBJ2-7; TRBD1 matches 9 bases. Germline V gene sequence: CDR1 LGHNA, CDR2 YSLEER. The CDR3 totals 17 residues. V trimming: 3 bases; J trimming: 4 bases; junction bases outside the gene matches: 13. CDR3 coding DNA: TGCGCCAGCAGCCACGCTACACCGGGACAGGGTTCTTACGAGCAGTACTTC. Its translation: CASSHATPGQGSYEQYF.

The chain carries TRBV28 and TRBJ1-6, with D possibly TRBD1 on 5 matching bases. This CDR3 has 15 residues. V was pared by 6 bases and J by 0 bases, with 9 bases between. Germline CDR1 is MDHEN and CDR2 is SYDVKM. The DNA of the CDR3 is TGTGCCAGCAGGACAGCTCTCTCCTATAATTCACCCCTCCACTTT. Amino acid sequence: CASRTALSYNSPLHF.

The chain employs TRBV2 and TRBJ1-4; no firm D call. This CDR3 contains 14 residues. V lost 3 bases, J lost 5 bases, and 10 bases lay in between. Germline-derived CDR1 and CDR2 are SNHLY and FYNNEI. The CDR3 protein is CASSENSLNEKLFF. Here the CDR3 DNA reads TGTGCCAGCAGTGAGAACAGTCTAAATGAAAAACTGTTTTTT.

The rearrangement uses TRBV14 and TRBJ2-1; 14 positions match TRBD2. From germline, CDR1 is SGHDN and CDR2 FVKESK. Losses at the gene ends were 0 bases for V and 10 bases for J; bases not matched to a gene: 8. CDR3 length equals 17 residues. The CDR3 nucleotides are TGTGCCAGCAGCCAAGATTTGGGACTAGCGGGAGAAGGCGAGCAGTTCTTC. It encodes CASSQDLGLAGEGEQFF. Variable domain in full (rest from reference TRBV14 and TRBJ2-1): EAGVTQFPSHSVIEKGQTVTLRCDPISGHDNLYWYRRVMGKEIKFLLHFVKESKQDESGMPNNRFLAERTGGTYSTLKVQPAELEDSGVYFCASSQDLGLAGEGEQFFGPGTRLTVL.

This clone was recorded a few times. This chain joins TRBV6-6 and TRBJ1-6, with a weak D call TRBD1 (5 bases). Germline loops: CDR1 MNHNY, CDR2 SVGAGI (reference sequence). V shed 5 bases and J shed 4 bases, with 12 bases lying between them. This CDR3 contains 15 residues. The CDR3 coding sequence is TGTGCCAGCAGTGTCCCGGGGGGGTATAATTCACCCCTCCACTTT. It specifies CASSVPGGYNSPLHF.

The rearrangement links TRBV30 to TRBJ1-6; 7 positions agree with TRBD1. CDR1 and CDR2 (germline): GTSNPN, SVGIG (reference sequence). Trimming took 3 bases from V and 9 from J; bases not matched to a gene: 14. CDR3 length: 16 residues. CDR3 protein: CAWSADRVGNRSPLHF. DNA for the CDR3: TGTGCCTGGAGCGCCGACAGGGTGGGGAATCGTTCACCCCTCCACTTT.